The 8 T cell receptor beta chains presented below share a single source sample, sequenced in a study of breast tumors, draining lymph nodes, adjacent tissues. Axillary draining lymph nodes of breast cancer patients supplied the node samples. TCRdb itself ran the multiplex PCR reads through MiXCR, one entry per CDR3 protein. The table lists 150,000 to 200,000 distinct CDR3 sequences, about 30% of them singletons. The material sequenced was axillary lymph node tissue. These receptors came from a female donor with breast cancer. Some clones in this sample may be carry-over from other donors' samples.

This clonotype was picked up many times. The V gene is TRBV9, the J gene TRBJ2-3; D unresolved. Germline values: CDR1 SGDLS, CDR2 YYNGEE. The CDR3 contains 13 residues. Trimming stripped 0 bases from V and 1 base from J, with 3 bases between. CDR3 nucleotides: TGTGCCAGCAGCGTAGGGGGCACAGATACGCAGTATTTT. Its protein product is CASSVGGTDTQYF.

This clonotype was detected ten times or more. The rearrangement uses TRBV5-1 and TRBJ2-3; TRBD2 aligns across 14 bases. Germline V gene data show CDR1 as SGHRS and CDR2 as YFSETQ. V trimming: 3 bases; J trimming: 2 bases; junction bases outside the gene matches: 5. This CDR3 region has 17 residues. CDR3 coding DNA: TGCGCCAGCAGCTACGGGACTAGCGGGGGACTCACAGATACGCAGTATTTT. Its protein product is CASSYGTSGGLTDTQYF.

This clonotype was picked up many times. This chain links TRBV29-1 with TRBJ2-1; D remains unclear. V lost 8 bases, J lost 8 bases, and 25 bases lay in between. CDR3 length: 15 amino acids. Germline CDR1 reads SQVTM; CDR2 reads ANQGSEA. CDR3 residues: CSPRCRVLGIDEQFF. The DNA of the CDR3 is TGCAGCCCCCGGTGTCGGGTGCTAGGGATCGATGAGCAGTTCTTC.

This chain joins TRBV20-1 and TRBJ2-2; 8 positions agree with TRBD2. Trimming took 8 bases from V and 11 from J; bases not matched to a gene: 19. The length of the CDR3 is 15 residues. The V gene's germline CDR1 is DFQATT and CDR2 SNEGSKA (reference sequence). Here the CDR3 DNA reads TGCAGTCTACAGGGCGCGGGAGGTACTGCAGGTGAGCTGTTTTTT. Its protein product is CSLQGAGGTAGELFF.

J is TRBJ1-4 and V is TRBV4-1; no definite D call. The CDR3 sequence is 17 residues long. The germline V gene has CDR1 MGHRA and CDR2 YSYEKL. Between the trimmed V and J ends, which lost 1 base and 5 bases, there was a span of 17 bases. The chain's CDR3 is CASSQGGSGSYNEKLFF. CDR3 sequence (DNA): TGCGCCAGCAGCCAAGGAGGGAGCGGTTCATACAATGAAAAACTGTTTTTT.

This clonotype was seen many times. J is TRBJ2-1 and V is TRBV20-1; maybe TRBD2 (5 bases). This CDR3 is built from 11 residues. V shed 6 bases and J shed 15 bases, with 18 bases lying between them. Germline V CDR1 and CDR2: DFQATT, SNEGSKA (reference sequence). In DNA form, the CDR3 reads TGCAGTGCCACCTTTTTGCGCGGACTGTTCTTC. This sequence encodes CSATFLRGLFF.

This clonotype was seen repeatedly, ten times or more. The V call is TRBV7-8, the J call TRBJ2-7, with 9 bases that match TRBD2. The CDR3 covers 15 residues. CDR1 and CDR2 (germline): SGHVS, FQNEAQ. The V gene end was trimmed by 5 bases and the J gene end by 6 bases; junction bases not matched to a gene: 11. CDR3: CASSAYGGGAGEQYF. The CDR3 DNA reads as TGTGCCAGCAGCGCCTATGGCGGGGGGGCGGGCGAGCAGTACTTC.

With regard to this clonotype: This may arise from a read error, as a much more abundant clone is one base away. The CDR3 DNA is TGTGCCAGCGGGTTCCAGCGAGGGGATGAGCAGTTCTTC. Translated: CASGFQRGDEQFF. V and J are TRBV12-3 or TRBV12-4 and TRBJ2-1, with D perhaps assigned TRBD1 or TRBD2 (5 bases each). V was trimmed by 8 bases and J by 8 bases, leaving 16 bases between them. This CDR3 region has 13 residues.